This T cell receptor (beta chain) was documented in a study of T cells in Graves' hyperthyroidism and ophthalmopathy (dated by TCRdb to between 2017 and 2020). Concerning the study at large: Peripheral blood samples were taken at initial diagnosis, before any treatment was given. TCR V-J signatures able to tell the groups apart were searched for in a discovery cohort of about a hundred patients, of whom around 42 had Graves' ophthalmopathy and 55 to 65 had stable Graves' hyperthyroidism. The roughly 94 discovery patients were randomly divided into training and test sets at a 7:3 ratio. The paper reports TCR Vbeta CDR3 sequencing of some 140 peripheral blood samples: approximately 41 ophthalmopathy, roughly 74 hyperthyroidism and approximately 17 progressor patients. In addition, the study compared T-cell repertoires in thyroid tissue and in blood from five or six Graves' hyperthyroidism patients. Whether ophthalmopathy could be predicted prospectively was tested in an independent validation cohort made up of roughly 19 hyperthyroidism patients plus 17 patients who later progressed to ophthalmopathy. After blood sampling, hyperthyroidism patients were treated with methimazole at a starting dose of 30 mg daily, and ophthalmopathy patients were treated with high-dose intravenous methylprednisolone.

The germline V gene sets CDR1 to SGHTA and CDR2 to FQGTGA. Trimming removed 7 bases from V and 2 bases from J, leaving 11 bases between the germline ends. Counted from cysteine to phenylalanine, this CDR3 has 14 amino acids. The retained sequence is limited to the CDR3, 42 bases, with the frame set at the first base. About this clonotype itself: The antigen it recognizes is unknown. Base qualities are not recorded, but no much larger clone differs from it by a single base.

Ophthalmopathy patients had moderately to severely active disease, with a Clinical Activity Score of 3 or more, a NOSPECS grade of 4 or more, and a disease duration of less than 3 months. Any patient with an uncontrolled infection, another autoimmune disease, pregnancy or lactation was excluded. Diagnoses relied on clinical symptoms, serum thyroxine and TRAb, thyroid ultrasound and orbital computed tomography. PBMCs were isolated from approximately 10 ml of fresh peripheral blood by Ficoll-Paque density gradient centrifugation. Total RNA was extracted with Trizol reagent, and quality was checked on an Agilent 2100 Bioanalyzer. TCR beta CDR3 regions were amplified from RNA transcripts. The TCR CDR3 was subjected to a first round of RT-PCR using the HTBI primer set and the Qiagen OneStep RT-PCR kit. Libraries were constructed in a second round of multiplex PCR, after which size selection and purification were carried out. Libraries were sequenced paired-end with 100 bp reads on an Illumina HiSeq2000. Regarding the original processing steps: SOAPnuke was used to process the raw data, removing reads that contained adapters or uncalled bases, had a mean Phred below 15, or lacked an exact match to the constant primer or identifier. COPE v1.2.5 was used to merge high-quality paired reads, and clonotypes were defined as unique nucleotide sequences. MiTCR v1.1 was used to align clonotypes to the IMGT TRBV, TRBD and TRBJ reference segments. The analysis was restricted to V-J combinations with a frequency above 0.0001, which together covered 99.2% of the repertoires. A TCS score was defined as the ratio between F50 (clonal expansion) and ExV (chaos), using BLOSUM62-based TCRdist between CDR3 peptides within each V-J. Welch's t-statistics and random forest reduced fewer than 550 V-J features to 13, which were used in a naive Bayes classifier (R e1071). Using fastp at Q25 and MiXCR, TCRdb reprocessed the public reads and kept productive beta chains. Duplicate CDR3 protein sequences are folded into a single record with the most common DNA and genes. For this entry, the V and J calls and clone size follow TCRdb and not the study's own pipeline. The sample has over 250,000 distinct CDR3 sequences on record, approximately 20% of them singletons. Together, the top ten hold 50% to 75% of the sample.

The research as a whole found: No statistical method was used to fix the sample size in advance, and group allocation was not hidden from the investigators. Most expanded thyroid clonotypes (frequency above 0.001) were also found in blood, which suggests that blood repertoires may mirror thyroid immune responses. In validation, the model predicted progression to ophthalmopathy a median of 6.5 months before onset, with over 55% sensitivity and almost 75% specificity. A model built on a 13 V-J signature distinguished ophthalmopathy from stable hyperthyroidism, reaching around 88% sensitivity and about 81% specificity in cross-validation and 80%/75% in testing.

The receptor chain draws on TRBV7-3 and TRBJ2-2; the D gene is unclear. The source of this sequence is a man aged 30-40 years with Graves' ophthalmopathy. The sequencing sample was made of blood. The nucleotide sequence is TGTGCCAGCACCCAGTTCCGCAACACCGGGGAGCTGTTTTTT. The resulting protein is CASTQFRNTGELFF.